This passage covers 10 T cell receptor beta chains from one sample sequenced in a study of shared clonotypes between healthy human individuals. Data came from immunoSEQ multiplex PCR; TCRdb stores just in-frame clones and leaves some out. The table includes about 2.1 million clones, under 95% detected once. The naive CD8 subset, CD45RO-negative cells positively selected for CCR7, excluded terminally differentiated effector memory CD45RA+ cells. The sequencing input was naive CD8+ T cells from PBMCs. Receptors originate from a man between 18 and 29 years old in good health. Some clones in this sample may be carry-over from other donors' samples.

The CDR3 is CATSNIGGLYEQYF. The CDR3 nucleotides are TGTGCCACCAGCAACATCGGCGGTCTCTACGAGCAGTACTTC. The gene calls are TRBV15 and TRBJ2-7; no clear D gene. CDR1 and CDR2 (germline): LNHNV, YYDKDF (reference sequence). Trimming left V 4 bases short and J 3 bases short, with 13 bases between. CDR3 length: 14 residues.

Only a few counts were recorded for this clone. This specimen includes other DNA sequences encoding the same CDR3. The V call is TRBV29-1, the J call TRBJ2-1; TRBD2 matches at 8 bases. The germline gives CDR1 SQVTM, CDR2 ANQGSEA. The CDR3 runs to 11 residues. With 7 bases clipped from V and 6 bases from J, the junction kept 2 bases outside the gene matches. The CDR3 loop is CSGGTSNEQFF. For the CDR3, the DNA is TGCAGCGGCGGGACTAGCAATGAGCAGTTCTTC.

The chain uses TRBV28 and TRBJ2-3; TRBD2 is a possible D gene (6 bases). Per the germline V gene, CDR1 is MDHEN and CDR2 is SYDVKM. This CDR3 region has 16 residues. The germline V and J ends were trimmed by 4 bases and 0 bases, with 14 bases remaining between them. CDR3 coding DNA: TGTGCCAGCAGTTCCCGTAGCGGTGCGAGCACAGATACGCAGTATTTT. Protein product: CASSSRSGASTDTQYF.

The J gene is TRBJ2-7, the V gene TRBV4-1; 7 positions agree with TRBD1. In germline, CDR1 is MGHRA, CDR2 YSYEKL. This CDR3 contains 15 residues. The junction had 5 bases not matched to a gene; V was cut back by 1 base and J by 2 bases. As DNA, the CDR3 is TGCGCCAGCAGCCAAGGCCGGGACAGTCCCTACGAGCAGTACTTC. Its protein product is CASSQGRDSPYEQYF.

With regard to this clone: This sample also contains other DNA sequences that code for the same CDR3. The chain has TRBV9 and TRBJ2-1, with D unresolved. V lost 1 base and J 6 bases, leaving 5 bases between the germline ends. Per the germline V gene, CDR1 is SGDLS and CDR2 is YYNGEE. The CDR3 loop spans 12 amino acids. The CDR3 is CASSVSSNEQFF. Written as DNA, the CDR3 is TGTGCCAGCAGCGTATCATCCAATGAGCAGTTCTTC.

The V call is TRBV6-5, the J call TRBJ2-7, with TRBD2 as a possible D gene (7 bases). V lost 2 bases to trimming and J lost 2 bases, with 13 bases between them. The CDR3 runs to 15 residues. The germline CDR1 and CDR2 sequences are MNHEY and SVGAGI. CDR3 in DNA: TGTGCCAGCAGTTACGAGGGGGGGGAGGCCTACGAGCAGTACTTC. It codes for CASSYEGGEAYEQYF.

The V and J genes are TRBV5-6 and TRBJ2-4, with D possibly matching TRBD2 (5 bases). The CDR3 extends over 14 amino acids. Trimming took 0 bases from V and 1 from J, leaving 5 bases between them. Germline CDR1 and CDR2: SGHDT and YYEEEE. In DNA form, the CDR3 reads TGTGCCAGCAGCTTGGGGGAGGCCAAAAACATTCAGTACTTC. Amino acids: CASSLGEAKNIQYF. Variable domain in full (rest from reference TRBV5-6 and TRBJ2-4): DAGVTQSPTHLIKTRGQQVTLRCSPKSGHDTVSWYQQALGQGPQFIFQYYEEEERQRGNFPDRFSGHQFPNYSSELNVNALLLGDSALYLCASSLGEAKNIQYFGAGTRLSVL.

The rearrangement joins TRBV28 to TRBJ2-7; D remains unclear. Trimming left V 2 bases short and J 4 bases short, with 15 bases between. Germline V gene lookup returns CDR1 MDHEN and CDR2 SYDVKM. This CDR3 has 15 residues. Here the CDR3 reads CASSLRFGRLYEQYF. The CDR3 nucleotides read TGTGCCAGCAGTTTAAGGTTTGGCCGGCTATACGAGCAGTACTTC.

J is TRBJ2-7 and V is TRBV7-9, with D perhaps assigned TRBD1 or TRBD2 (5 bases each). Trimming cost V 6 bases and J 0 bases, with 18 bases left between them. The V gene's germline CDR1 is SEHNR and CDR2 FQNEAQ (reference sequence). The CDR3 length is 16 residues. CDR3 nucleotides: TGTGCCAGCAGTCAACCCGGGGCCGGATCCTCCTACGAGCAGTACTTC. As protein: CASSQPGAGSSYEQYF.

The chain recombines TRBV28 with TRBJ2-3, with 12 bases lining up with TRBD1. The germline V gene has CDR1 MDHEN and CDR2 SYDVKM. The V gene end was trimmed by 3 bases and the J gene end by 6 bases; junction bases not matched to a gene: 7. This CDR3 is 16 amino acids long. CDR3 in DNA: TGTGCCAGCAGTTTCGTGGGGACAGGGGGCTTGGATACGCAGTATTTT. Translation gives CASSFVGTGGLDTQYF.